Described below is a single TCR beta chain sequence and its context. The antigen remains unidentified. Researchers built TCR beta libraries using quantitative 5'-RACE with molecular barcodes. Using its own MiXCR run on the 5' RACE reads, TCRdb lists one record per CDR3 protein. Here the sample spans hundreds of thousands of distinct CDR3 sequences, about 12% being singletons. The CDR3 has 15 residues. V trimming: 1 base; J trimming: 4 bases; junction bases outside the gene matches: 3. Germline lookup yields CDR1 SGHTA and CDR2 FQGNSA. These data originate in a study of CD8 T cells in ankylosing spondylitis. Study-wide results and caveats: Earlier work had already found some motif variants in reactive arthritis synovial fluid and blood. Disease-linked clones were found to be CD8+ and relatively rare in peripheral blood. Made up of 7 to 9 highly homologous variants, a TCR beta motif appeared characteristic of ankylosing spondylitis blood. Disease-linked clones reportedly concentrated significantly in matched ankylosing spondylitis synovial fluid.

The V gene is TRBV7-2, the J gene TRBJ2-2; TRBD2 agrees at 7 bases. This receptor was obtained from a male donor with ankylosing spondylitis. Sequencing was done on a sample of blood, either unsorted or a sorted T cell fraction (not recorded which). CDR3 loop: CASSLERGFTGELFF. The CDR3 DNA reads TGTGCCAGCAGCTTAGAGCGGGGATTCACCGGGGAGCTGTTTTTT.